Each of the 13 T cell receptor beta chains below was sequenced from the same sample in a study of CD8+CD57+ T cells in acquired aplastic anemia. The patients chosen for sequencing had shown expansion of CD8+CD57+ cells (detected by flow cytometry). CDR3 and TCR beta VDJ profiling relied on a genomic DNA template. TCRdb re-analysed the reads in MiXCR, keeping a single row per CDR3 protein. The table includes 200,000 to 300,000 distinct CDR3 sequences, about 80% detected once. The sequenced material came from sorted CD4+, CD8+, or CD8+CD57+ T cells (not recorded which) from PBMCs. The receptor set was obtained from a human donor with aplastic anemia.

As to this clonotype: The junction does not match germline at one end; this may be a read error. This rearrangement joins TRBV7-9 to TRBJ1-6; TRBD1 might be the D (6 bases). The CDR3 extends over 14 amino acids. Germline CDR1 reads SEHNR; CDR2 reads FQNEAQ (reference sequence). For the CDR3, the DNA is TGTGCCAGCAGCTCGGACAGAAGCGGTGCGAGCCATGACTTT. Its translation: CASSSDRSGASHDF.

The chain is built from TRBV7-2 and TRBJ2-1; TRBD2 agrees at 8 bases. The V gene's germline CDR1 is SGHTA and CDR2 FQGNSA. J was trimmed by 8 bases and V by 3 bases; bases with no gene match: 12. This CDR3 is 16 amino acids long. The CDR3 here is CASSFEGGGGSHEQFF. The CDR3 DNA follows: TGTGCCAGCAGCTTTGAGGGAGGCGGGGGGAGCCATGAGCAGTTCTTC.

This clonotype came up a few times. The chain is built from TRBV11-1 and TRBJ2-3; D unresolved. The CDR3 has 11 residues. V was clipped by 4 bases and J by 5 bases, with 4 bases between them. Germline values: CDR1 SGHAT, CDR2 FQDESV (reference sequence). The CDR3 loop is CASSSEDTQYF. CDR3 in DNA: TGTGCCAGCAGCTCAGAAGATACGCAGTATTTT.

The J gene is TRBJ2-3, the V gene TRBV2; TRBD2 aligns across 8 bases. The J segment lost 6 bases and the V segment lost 8 bases, leaving 7 bases of the junction unmatched. CDR3 length: 13 amino acids. From germline, CDR1 is SNHLY and CDR2 FYNNEI. The CDR3: CASGRGATDTQYF. CDR3 DNA: TGTGCCAGCGGGCGGGGGGCTACCGATACGCAGTATTTT.

This chain uses TRBV2 with TRBJ2-3, with 10 bases that match TRBD1. This CDR3 comprises 13 residues. J gave up 14 bases and V 8 bases, and 13 bases lay outside the gene matches. Germline loops: CDR1 SNHLY, CDR2 FYNNEI. The DNA for the CDR3 is TGTGCCAGCGGGGACAGGGGCACAGAGACGAGGTATTTT. Translating it yields CASGDRGTETRYF.

A note on this clonotype: Since no conserved phenylalanine or tryptophan closes the CDR3, a read error is the likely cause. The DNA is omitted, as the CDR3 cannot be located on it reliably, and the CDR3 follows TCRdb's listing. V usage is TRBV2 and J usage is TRBJ1-1. 13 amino acids form the CDR3, both terminal residues included. CDR1 SNHLY and CDR2 FYNNEI come from the germline V gene. CDR3 protein: CASRRGGRAEFFC.

In this sample, this clonotype turned up a few times. The chain has TRBV7-8 and TRBJ2-3; TRBD2 aligns across 7 bases. The V segment lost 5 bases and the J segment 6 bases; nucleotides outside the gene matches: 14. CDR3 length: 16 amino acids. CDR1 and CDR2 from the germline V gene are SGHVS and FQNEAQ. CDR3: CASSQDITGGPDTQYF. The CDR3 DNA reads TGTGCCAGCAGCCAAGATATAACGGGAGGTCCCGATACGCAGTATTTT.

Concerning this clonotype: A read error is likely, as this CDR3 ends without the conserved phenylalanine or tryptophan. The DNA is left out, because the CDR3 cannot be placed on it with certainty; the CDR3 is given as TCRdb lists it. V and J are TRBV9 and TRBJ2-3; the tabulated D call, TRBD1, remains unverified against the DNA. Looked up from germline, CDR1 is SGDLS and CDR2 is YYNGEE. The CDR3 length is 13 residues, termini included. CDR3 protein: CASSVSGTNNEKL.

Comment on this clonotype: Germline and junction disagree at one end, which may indicate a read error. The V call is TRBV19, the J call TRBJ2-1, with D uncertain. CDR3 size: 14 residues. Germline V lookup: CDR1 LNHDA, CDR2 SQIVND (reference sequence). The CDR3 nucleotides are TGTGCCAGTAGTATCACGAGCGCCTACACTGAGCAGTCCTTC. Protein product: CASSITSAYTEQSF.

On this clonotype itself: An end of the junction differs from the germline gene, which may be a read error. The chain is built from TRBV7-8 and TRBJ2-3, with 7 positions matching TRBD2. The germline gives CDR1 SGHVS, CDR2 FQNEAQ. The CDR3 length is 13 residues. The CDR3 spells CASGFAGAHTQYF. DNA for the CDR3: TGTGCCAGCGGCTTCGCGGGAGCACATACGCAGTATTTT.

The chain uses TRBV7-8 and TRBJ2-7, with D possibly matching TRBD1 (5 bases). V was shortened by 3 bases and J by 1 base, with 22 bases between the two germline ends. The CDR3 loop spans 18 amino acids. CDR1 is SGHVS, CDR2 FQNEAQ, per germline. CDR3 residues: CASSFQRGPTALSYEQYV. The CDR3 DNA follows: TGTGCCAGCAGCTTTCAGCGAGGCCCGACAGCCCTTTCCTACGAGCAGTACGTC.

This clonotype was found once. V is TRBV7-8 and J is TRBJ2-1, with TRBD2 matching 9 bases. Germline V gene data show CDR1 as SGHVS and CDR2 as FQNEAQ. The CDR3 totals 14 residues. J lost 14 bases, V lost 1 base, and 9 bases had no gene match. CDR3: CASSLDRSSGKEFF. The CDR3, as DNA: TGTGCCAGCAGCTTAGATCGGTCTAGCGGGAAGGAGTTCTTC. Full variable domain (remainder filled in from reference TRBV7-8 and TRBJ2-1): GAGVSQSPRYKVAKRGQDVALRCDPISGHVSLFWYQQALGQGPEFLTYFQNEAQLDKSGLPSDRFFAERPEGSVSTLKIQRTQQEDSAVYLCASSLDRSSGKEFFGPGTRLTVL.

This chain links TRBV7-2 with TRBJ1-1; no clear D. The germline CDR1 and CDR2 sequences are SGHTA and FQGNSA. The CDR3 extends over 15 amino acids. V was cut by 3 bases and J by 10 bases, with 21 bases left in between. CDR3 bases: TGTGCCAGCAGCTTGGAAGTGGGAGCCGACTCTGGAGCTTTCTTT. It codes for CASSLEVGADSGAFF.